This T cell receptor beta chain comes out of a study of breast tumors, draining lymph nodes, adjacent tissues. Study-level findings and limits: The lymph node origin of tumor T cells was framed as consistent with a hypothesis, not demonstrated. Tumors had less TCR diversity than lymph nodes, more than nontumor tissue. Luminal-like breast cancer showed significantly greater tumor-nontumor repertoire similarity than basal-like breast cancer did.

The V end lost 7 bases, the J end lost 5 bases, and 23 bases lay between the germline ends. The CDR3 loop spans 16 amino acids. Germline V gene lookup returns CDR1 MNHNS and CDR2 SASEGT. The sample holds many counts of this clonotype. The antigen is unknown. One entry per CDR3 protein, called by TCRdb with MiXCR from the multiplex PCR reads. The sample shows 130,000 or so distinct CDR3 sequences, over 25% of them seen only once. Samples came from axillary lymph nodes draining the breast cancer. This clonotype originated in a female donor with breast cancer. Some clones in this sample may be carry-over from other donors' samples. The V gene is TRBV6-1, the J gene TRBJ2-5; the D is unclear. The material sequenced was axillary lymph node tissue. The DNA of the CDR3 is TGTGCCAGCACCCTCGTCTCGGGCAGGCAAAGGGAGACCCAGTACTTC. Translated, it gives CASTLVSGRQRETQYF.